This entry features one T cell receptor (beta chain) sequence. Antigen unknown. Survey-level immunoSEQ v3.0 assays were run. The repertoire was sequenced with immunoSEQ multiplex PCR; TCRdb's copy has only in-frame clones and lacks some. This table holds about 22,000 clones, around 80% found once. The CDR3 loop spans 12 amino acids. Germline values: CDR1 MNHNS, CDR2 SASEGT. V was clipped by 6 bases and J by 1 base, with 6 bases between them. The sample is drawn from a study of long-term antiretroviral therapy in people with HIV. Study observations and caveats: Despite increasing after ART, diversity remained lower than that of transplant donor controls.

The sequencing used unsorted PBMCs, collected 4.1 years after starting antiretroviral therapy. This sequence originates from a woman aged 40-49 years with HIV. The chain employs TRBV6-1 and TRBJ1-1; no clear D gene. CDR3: CASRGRNTEAFF. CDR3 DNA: TGTGCCAGCAGAGGACGGAACACTGAAGCTTTCTTT.